This T cell receptor beta chain was recovered during a study of shared clonotypes between healthy human individuals. Across the study: The plates for each donor numbered three CD4 naive, three CD4 memory, two CD8 naive and one CD8 memory.

Findings and caveats of the study: Depth was large, yet rarefaction showed that sorted-subset sequencing was incomplete. Among a handful of donors, approximately 5.4% of naive CD4 clonotypes were found in common.

As for this clone: Its target is not known.

CD45RO negativity and positive selection for CCR7 defined naive CD8 cells, a population that excluded terminally differentiated effector memory CD45RA+ cells. Repertoires were generated with immunoSEQ multiplex PCR, while TCRdb's copy carries only in-frame clones and drops some. The sample yields nearly 2 million clones, less than 95% seen once. The germline V and J ends were trimmed by 8 bases and 5 bases, with 15 bases remaining between them. CDR1 is SNHLY, CDR2 FYNNEI, per germline. The CDR3 loop spans 13 amino acids. This receptor was taken from a man between 18 and 29 years old in good health. V is TRBV2 and J is TRBJ2-5; tentatively, D is TRBD1 (5 bases). Sequenced material: naive CD8+ T cells sorted from blood. CDR3 nucleotide sequence: TGTGCCAGCCAGGAACTGTCAGGGGAGACCCAGTACTTC. Protein sequence: CASQELSGETQYF.